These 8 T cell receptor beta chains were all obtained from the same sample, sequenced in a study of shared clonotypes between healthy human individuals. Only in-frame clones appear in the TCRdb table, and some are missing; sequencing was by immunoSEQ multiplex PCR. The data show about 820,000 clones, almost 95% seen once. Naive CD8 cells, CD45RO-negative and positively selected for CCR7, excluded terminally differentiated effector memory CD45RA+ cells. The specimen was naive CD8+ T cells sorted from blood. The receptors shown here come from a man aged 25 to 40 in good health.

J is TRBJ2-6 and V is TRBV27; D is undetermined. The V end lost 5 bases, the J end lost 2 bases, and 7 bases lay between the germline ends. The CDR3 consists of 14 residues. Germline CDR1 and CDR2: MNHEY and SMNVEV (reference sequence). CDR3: CASSPPTGANVLTF. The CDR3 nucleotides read TGTGCCAGCAGTCCCCCCACTGGGGCCAACGTCCTGACTTTC.

The CDR3, as DNA: TGTGCCAGCAGCTTTTATTTCTCGCGGGAGACCCAGTACTTC. Translation: CASSFYFSRETQYF. This chain uses TRBV7-8 with TRBJ2-5; D is undetermined. V lost 3 bases, J lost 5 bases, and 13 bases lay in between. The germline gives CDR1 SGHVS, CDR2 FQNEAQ. The CDR3 is made up of 14 amino acids.

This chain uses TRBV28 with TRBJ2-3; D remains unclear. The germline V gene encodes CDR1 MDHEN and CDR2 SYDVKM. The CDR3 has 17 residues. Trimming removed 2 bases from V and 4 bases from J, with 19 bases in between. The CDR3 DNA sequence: TGTGCCAGCAGTTTAGAATCGATGCCCTCCCGTTCAGATACGCAGTATTTT. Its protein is CASSLESMPSRSDTQYF.

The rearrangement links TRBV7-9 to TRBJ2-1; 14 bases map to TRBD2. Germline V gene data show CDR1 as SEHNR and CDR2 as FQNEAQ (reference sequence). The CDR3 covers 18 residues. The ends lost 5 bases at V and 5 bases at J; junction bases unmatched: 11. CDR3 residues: CASSPGLAGEIAHNEQFF. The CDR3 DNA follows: TGTGCCAGCAGCCCGGGACTAGCGGGAGAGATTGCACACAATGAGCAGTTCTTC.

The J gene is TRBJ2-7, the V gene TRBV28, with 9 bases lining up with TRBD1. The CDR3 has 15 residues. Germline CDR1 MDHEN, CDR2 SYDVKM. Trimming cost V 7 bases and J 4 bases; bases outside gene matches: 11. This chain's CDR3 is CASTGQGHGGYEQYF. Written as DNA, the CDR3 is TGTGCCAGCACGGGACAGGGACACGGTGGGTACGAGCAGTACTTC.

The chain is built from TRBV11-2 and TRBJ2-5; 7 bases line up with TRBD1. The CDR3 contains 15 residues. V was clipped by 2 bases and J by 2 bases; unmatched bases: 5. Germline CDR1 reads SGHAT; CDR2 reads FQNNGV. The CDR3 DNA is TGTGCCAGCAGCTTACCCGGGACAGTACAAGAGACCCAGTACTTC. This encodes CASSLPGTVQETQYF.

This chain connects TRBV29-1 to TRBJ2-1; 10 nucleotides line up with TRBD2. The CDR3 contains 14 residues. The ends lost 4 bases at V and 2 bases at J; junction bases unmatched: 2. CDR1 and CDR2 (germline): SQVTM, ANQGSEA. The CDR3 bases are TGCAGCGTTGCTAGCGGGAGTACCTACAATGAGCAGTTCTTC. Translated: CSVASGSTYNEQFF.

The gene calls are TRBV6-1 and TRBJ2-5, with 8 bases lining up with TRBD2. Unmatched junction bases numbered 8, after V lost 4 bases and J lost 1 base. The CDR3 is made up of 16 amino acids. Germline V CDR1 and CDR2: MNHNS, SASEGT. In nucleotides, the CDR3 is TGTGCCAGCAGTGGCGAGACTAGCGTCGCCCAAGAGACCCAGTACTTC. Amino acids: CASSGETSVAQETQYF.